One and the same sample provided the 25 T cell receptor beta chains below, sequenced in a study of blood T cell repertoires in COVID-19. Profiling relied on immunoSEQ multiplex PCR, and the TCRdb table lists in-frame clones only, not all of them. The data contain roughly 140,000 clones, approximately 86% of them singletons. The sequenced material came from peripheral blood. The receptors stem from a woman in her seventies with acute or convalescent COVID-19.

Written as DNA, the CDR3 is TGTGCCAGCAGCTTAGGGTCGGGACTAGTAGTTGATACGCAGTATTTT. This translates into CASSLGSGLVVDTQYF. V is TRBV7-2 and J is TRBJ2-3; 8 nucleotides line up with TRBD2. CDR3 length equals 16 residues. Trimming took 1 base from V and 6 from J; bases not matched to a gene: 9. Germline CDR1 reads SGHTA; CDR2 reads FQGNSA.

The chain couples TRBV6-6 to TRBJ1-1; D is perhaps TRBD1 (6 bases). The CDR3 consists of 14 residues. From germline, CDR1 is MNHNY and CDR2 SVGAGI (reference sequence). V was shortened by 6 bases and J by 4 bases, with 15 bases between the two germline ends. The DNA for the CDR3 is TGTGCCAGCAGAACCACCGTGGGGGCCACTGAAGCTTTCTTT. Its protein is CASRTTVGATEAFF.

The V call is TRBV6-1, the J call TRBJ1-2, with 11 positions matching TRBD1. The germline V gene has CDR1 MNHNS and CDR2 SASEGT. The ends lost 3 bases at V and 10 bases at J; junction bases unmatched: 13. This CDR3 has 16 amino acids. CDR3 sequence (DNA): TGTGCCAGCAGTGATAGGGGGGGACAGGGGGTGACAACCTACACCTTC. Amino acids: CASSDRGGQGVTTYTF.

CDR3 loop: CASLERRTAGEQYF. The CDR3 bases are TGTGCCAGCTTGGAGAGGAGGACTGCAGGCGAGCAGTACTTC. The rearrangement links TRBV18 to TRBJ2-7; D is possibly TRBD2 (5 bases). Trimming stripped 7 bases from V and 6 bases from J, with 19 bases between. CDR3 length: 14 residues. CDR1 is KGHSH, CDR2 LQKENI, per germline.

V gene TRBV28 combines with J gene TRBJ1-2; TRBD1 aligns across 7 bases. The CDR3 sequence is 15 residues long. Looked up from germline, CDR1 is MDHEN and CDR2 is SYDVKM. V dropped 6 bases and J dropped 4; count of bases not matched to a gene: 11. In DNA, the CDR3 is TGTGCCAGCAGGCCTCCCCTGGGACAGTTCTATGGCTACACCTTC. Amino acids: CASRPPLGQFYGYTF.

This clone was counted a single time. The rearrangement links TRBV6-5 to TRBJ1-4, with a weak D call TRBD1 (5 bases). The CDR3 totals 15 residues. Trimming cost V 2 bases and J 5 bases, with 12 bases left between them. The germline V gene encodes CDR1 MNHEY and CDR2 SVGAGI. The chain's CDR3 is CASSYGDRRNEKLFF. CDR3 DNA: TGTGCCAGCAGTTACGGTGACAGACGAAATGAAAAACTGTTTTTT.

The rearrangement uses TRBV18 and TRBJ1-5; 7 bases are shared with TRBD1. Trimming took 4 bases from V and 1 from J; bases not matched to a gene: 7. CDR1 and CDR2 from the germline V gene are KGHSH and LQKENI. This CDR3 has 16 residues. CDR3 bases: TGTGCCAGCTCACAACGACAGGGAGGAAGCAATCAGCCCCAGCATTTT. Amino acid sequence: CASSQRQGGSNQPQHF.

The rearrangement uses TRBV4-3 and TRBJ1-5, with D possibly matching TRBD1 (5 bases). The germline V and J ends were trimmed by 0 bases and 6 bases, with 12 bases remaining between them. Looked up from germline, CDR1 is LGHNA and CDR2 is YSLEER. CDR3 length equals 15 residues. The CDR3 coding sequence is TGCGCCAGCAGCCAAGATTGGCAGGGTGTTCAGCCCCAGCATTTT. Translated: CASSQDWQGVQPQHF.

V usage is TRBV12-5 and J usage is TRBJ1-3; TRBD1 aligns across 10 bases. With 4 bases clipped from V and 0 bases from J, the junction kept 9 bases outside the gene matches. CDR3 length equals 18 residues. The germline V gene encodes CDR1 LGHNT and CDR2 FRNRAP. The CDR3 region has the DNA TGTGCTAGTGGTTCATCCCGGGACAGGGGATACTCTGGAAACACCATATATTTT. Translating gives CASGSSRDRGYSGNTIYF.

The V and J genes are TRBV28 and TRBJ2-3, with D possibly being TRBD2 (5 bases). The CDR3 sequence is 19 residues long. Germline lookup yields CDR1 MDHEN and CDR2 SYDVKM. Between the trimmed V and J ends, which lost 4 bases and 0 bases, there was a span of 23 bases. The CDR3 DNA reads as TGTGCCAGCAGTTCCCCGGGCGGGCAACCAGCGACTAGCACAGATACGCAGTATTTT. Its protein is CASSSPGGQPATSTDTQYF.

The CDR3 loop is CASSPSGGPQETQYF. CDR3 nucleotide sequence: TGTGCCAGCAGTCCTTCAGGGGGGCCCCAAGAGACCCAGTACTTC. The genes are TRBV28 and TRBJ2-5; D is perhaps TRBD1 (7 bases). The CDR3 is made up of 15 amino acids. CDR1 and CDR2 from the germline V gene are MDHEN and SYDVKM. V was trimmed by 5 bases and J by 1 base, leaving 14 bases between them.

The V call is TRBV19, the J call TRBJ2-2, with D possibly TRBD1 on 7 matching bases. Germline V gene lookup returns CDR1 LNHDA and CDR2 SQIVND (reference sequence). CDR3 length equals 14 residues. V was trimmed by 5 bases and J by 4 bases, leaving 11 bases between them. The CDR3 bases are TGTGCCAGTAGTCGACAGGGAGGCACCGGGGAGCTGTTTTTT. Its protein product is CASSRQGGTGELFF.

The chain carries TRBV4-1 and TRBJ1-2, with no clear D. The ends were cut back, 0 bases at V and 2 bases at J, with 19 bases in the middle. Germline loops: CDR1 MGHRA, CDR2 YSYEKL. This CDR3 has 18 residues. Here the CDR3 reads CASSQDLVGVSGNYGYTF. Here the CDR3 DNA reads TGCGCCAGCAGCCAAGATTTAGTTGGGGTATCGGGGAACTATGGCTACACCTTC.

J is TRBJ2-3 and V is TRBV9, with 7 nucleotides matching TRBD2. Germline CDR1 SGDLS, CDR2 YYNGEE. The CDR3 totals 16 residues. V lost 0 bases, J lost 1 base, and 5 bases stayed unmatched. The DNA of the CDR3 is TGTGCCAGCAGCGTAGGCGGGGGAGGGGGCACAGATACGCAGTATTTT. Protein sequence: CASSVGGGGGTDTQYF.

This rearrangement joins TRBV19 to TRBJ1-1; the match to TRBD1 covers 9 bases. CDR1 is LNHDA, CDR2 SQIVND, per germline (reference sequence). The CDR3 extends over 15 amino acids. The J segment lost 5 bases and the V segment lost 1 base, leaving 5 bases of the junction unmatched. The CDR3 loop reads CASSIGVQGATEAFF. The CDR3 region has the DNA TGTGCCAGTAGTATAGGAGTACAGGGGGCAACTGAAGCTTTCTTT.

J is TRBJ2-7 and V is TRBV18; TRBD1 matches at 9 bases. V was pared by 2 bases and J by 4 bases, with 3 bases of the junction left unmatched. The CDR3 has 14 residues. Germline values: CDR1 KGHSH, CDR2 LQKENI. DNA for the CDR3: TGTGCCAGCTCACCAACAGGGGGCAAATACGAGCAGTACTTC. This sequence encodes CASSPTGGKYEQYF. Full variable domain (outside the CDR3, taken from reference TRBV18 and TRBJ2-7): NAGVMQNPRHLVRRRGQEARLRCSPMKGHSHVYWYRQLPEEGLKFMVYLQKENIIDESGMPKERFSAEFPKEGPSILRIQQVVRGDSAAYFCASSPTGGKYEQYFGPGTRLTVT.

The chain is built from TRBV19 and TRBJ1-4; 7 bases align to TRBD1. Trimming at V came to 4 bases and at J to 4 bases, leaving 9 bases not matched to a gene. The V gene's germline CDR1 is LNHDA and CDR2 SQIVND (reference sequence). This CDR3 is 16 amino acids long. The DNA of the CDR3 is TGTGCCAGTAGTACGATACCGGGACAGCGTAATGAAAAACTGTTTTTT. As protein: CASSTIPGQRNEKLFF.

The chain carries TRBV19 and TRBJ1-1; 7 bases are a match to TRBD1. The length of the CDR3 is 15 residues. The germline V gene encodes CDR1 LNHDA and CDR2 SQIVND (reference sequence). The V gene end was trimmed by 6 bases and the J gene end by 0 bases; junction bases not matched to a gene: 7. This CDR3 is CASRTDRYMNTEAFF. In DNA form, the CDR3 reads TGTGCCAGTAGGACGGACAGGTACATGAACACTGAAGCTTTCTTT.

The rearrangement uses TRBV28 and TRBJ2-7; TRBD1 is a possible D gene (6 bases). The CDR3 contains 12 residues. Germline CDR1 and CDR2: MDHEN and SYDVKM. Between the trimmed V and J ends, which lost 3 bases and 6 bases, there was a span of 9 bases. The CDR3 protein is CASSFTGFEQYV. Written as DNA, the CDR3 is TGTGCCAGCAGTTTTACAGGGTTCGAGCAGTACGTC.

This chain links TRBV4-1 with TRBJ1-3, with D possibly TRBD1 on 5 matching bases. The CDR3 has 16 amino acids. Looked up from germline, CDR1 is MGHRA and CDR2 is YSYEKL. V was pared by 5 bases and J by 2 bases, with 16 bases between. CDR3 amino acids: CASSAGPPRTGNTIYF. CDR3 nucleotides: TGCGCCAGCAGCGCAGGGCCCCCTAGGACTGGAAACACCATATATTTT.

The rearrangement links TRBV5-8 to TRBJ1-6; D remains unclear. The CDR3 is 14 residues long. Trimming removed 3 bases at V and 5 bases at J, with 9 bases between. Germline-derived CDR1 and CDR2 are SGHTS and YDEGEE. As DNA, the CDR3 is TGTGCCAGCAGCTCAGGCCAGCATAATTCACCCCTCCACTTT. Translation gives CASSSGQHNSPLHF.

The DNA for the CDR3 is TGTGCCAGTAGTAGGGCCGACCAGCTCCCCCTGACCGGGGAGCTGTTTTTT. Translation gives CASSRADQLPLTGELFF. The V call is TRBV19, the J call TRBJ2-2; no firm D call. Germline CDR1 reads LNHDA; CDR2 reads SQIVND (reference sequence). The CDR3 length is 17 residues. V was shortened by 4 bases and J by 5 bases, with 20 bases between the two germline ends.

The chain recombines TRBV2 with TRBJ2-2; the match to TRBD1 covers 7 bases. The ends lost 7 bases at V and 6 bases at J; junction bases unmatched: 8. Germline-derived CDR1 and CDR2 are SNHLY and FYNNEI. This CDR3 is 14 amino acids long. CDR3 nucleotide sequence: TGTGCCAGCAAGGGACAGCTTACTCCCGGGGAGCTGTTTTTT. Amino acids: CASKGQLTPGELFF.

The genes are TRBV12-3 or TRBV12-4 and TRBJ2-1; D ambiguous. The CDR3 covers 12 residues. Trimming removed 3 bases at V and 12 bases at J, with 12 bases between. Written as DNA, the CDR3 is TGTGCCAGCAGTTTTGGGCTCATCTCGCAGTTCTTC. Protein: CASSFGLISQFF.

The CDR3 region has the DNA TGTGCCACGACCTCGGGACAGCGTGAAAAACTGTTTTTT. Translation: CATTSGQREKLFF. This chain links TRBV6-6 with TRBJ1-4; TRBD1 agrees at 7 bases. The CDR3 is 13 amino acids. The ends lost 10 bases at V and 7 bases at J; junction bases unmatched: 9. In germline, CDR1 is MNHNY, CDR2 SVGAGI (reference sequence).